The 3 T cell receptor beta chains below were found in one sample sequenced in a study of T cells after yellow fever vaccination. Each CDR3 protein is one row after TCRdb ran MiXCR on the 5' RACE reads. Seen here are 150,000 to 200,000 distinct CDR3 sequences, about 11% observed once, and the top ten hold less than 40%. This specimen consisted of CD8+ T cells sorted from PBMCs, obtained 15 days after the yellow fever booster vaccination. Receptor source: a man between 18 and 29 years old who received the YFV17D yellow fever vaccine.

This clonotype was observed a few times. The J gene is TRBJ2-2, the V gene TRBV7-2, with 8 bases that match TRBD1. The germline CDR1 and CDR2 sequences are SGHTA and FQGNSA. Trimming removed 3 bases from V and 2 bases from J; junction bases left unmatched: 5. This CDR3 comprises 16 residues. CDR3 sequence: CASSFGTGLNTGELFF. The CDR3 DNA reads as TGTGCCAGCAGCTTCGGGACAGGCTTAAACACCGGGGAGCTGTTTTTT.

This clonotype was detected ten times or more. CDR3 DNA: TGTGCCAGCAGTTACTCCCCGACCCTCCCTCTTGGGAATCAGCCCCAGCATTTT. Amino acid sequence: CASSYSPTLPLGNQPQHF. V and J are TRBV6-6 and TRBJ1-5; no clear D. There are 18 residues in the CDR3. Germline CDR1 is MNHNY and CDR2 is SVGAGI (reference sequence). V lost 0 bases to trimming and J lost 4 bases, with 19 bases between them.

The sample holds a few counts of this clonotype. The rearrangement joins TRBV4-3 to TRBJ1-4; D is possibly TRBD1 (5 bases). V was trimmed by 4 bases and J by 5 bases, leaving 11 bases between them. CDR3 size: 14 residues. Germline lookup yields CDR1 LGHNA and CDR2 YSLEER. The CDR3 here is CASSPDTGNEKLFF. Here the CDR3 DNA reads TGCGCCAGCAGCCCAGATACAGGCAATGAAAAACTGTTTTTT.